Below, 11 T cell receptor beta chains from the same sample are listed, as sequenced in a study of CD8 T cells in ankylosing spondylitis. Each CDR3 protein gets one entry after TCRdb re-called the 5' RACE reads with MiXCR. The table shows about 200,000 distinct CDR3 sequences, with around 6.6% occurring only once. These TCRs are of unknown antigen specificity. Study-level results: Characteristic of ankylosing spondylitis blood, it appeared, was a TCR beta motif comprising several highly homologous variants.

The sample taken for sequencing was blood, either unsorted or a sorted T cell fraction (not recorded which). These receptor sequences come from a male donor with ankylosing spondylitis.

This clonotype was recorded a few times. A read error may produce the germline difference seen at one junction end. The V call is TRBV12-3 or TRBV12-4, the J call TRBJ1-1; 8 positions match TRBD1. The CDR3 is 19 amino acids. The CDR3 DNA reads TGTACCAGCAGTTTGTATCGCAGGGGGCGGAGGGACATGAACACTGAAGCTTTCTTT. Protein sequence: CTSSLYRRGRRDMNTEAFF.

This clonotype was seen a few times. The chain recombines TRBV27 with TRBJ1-3; TRBD1 matches at 7 bases. Germline CDR1 MNHEY, CDR2 SMNVEV (reference sequence). V lost 4 bases to trimming and J lost 4 bases; unmatched junction nucleotides: 4. This CDR3 has 14 amino acids. For the CDR3, the DNA is TGTGCCAGCAGTTGGACAGGAGCCGGAAACACCATATATTTT. It translates to CASSWTGAGNTIYF.

The CDR3 coding sequence is TGTGCCAGCACCGCCACAGGGGCGCATTCACCCCTCCACTTT. It specifies CASTATGAHSPLHF. The V gene is TRBV6-1, the J gene TRBJ1-6, with 7 positions matching TRBD1. Trimming removed 7 bases from V and 8 bases from J; junction bases left unmatched: 8. The CDR3 covers 14 residues. CDR1 and CDR2 from the germline V gene are MNHNS and SASEGT.

This clonotype was picked up many times. V usage is TRBV7-2 and J usage is TRBJ1-2; 12 nucleotides match TRBD1. Germline V gene sequence: CDR1 SGHTA, CDR2 FQGNSA. CDR3 length equals 17 residues. Trimming at V came to 2 bases and at J to 4 bases, leaving 8 bases not matched to a gene. DNA for the CDR3: TGTGCCAGCAGCTTACGGGACAGGGGGCGCGACCCCTATGGCTACACCTTC. It yields the protein CASSLRDRGRDPYGYTF.

The table lists this clonotype with many counts. The gene calls are TRBV5-1 and TRBJ1-4; TRBD1 is a possible D gene (5 bases). Trimming removed 4 bases at V and 9 bases at J, with 19 bases between. Germline-derived CDR1 and CDR2 are SGHRS and YFSETQ. The CDR3 length is 15 residues. The CDR3 DNA reads TGCGCCAGCAGCATACACGGGACCTATAAACAAAAACTGTTTTTT. Protein: CASSIHGTYKQKLFF.

A single count supports this clonotype. A much larger clone differs by one base, so this may be a read error. The chain employs TRBV6-2 or TRBV6-3 and TRBJ2-7, with D perhaps matching TRBD2 (5 bases). Germline V gives CDR1 MNHEY, CDR2 SVGEGT. This CDR3 region has 15 residues. Trimming stripped 5 bases from V and 3 bases from J, with 17 bases between. The CDR3 DNA is TGTGCCAGCAGTCGATTCCGGGAAATACGCTACGAGCAGTACTTC. Its protein product is CASSRFREIRYEQYF.

This clonotype occurred many times. The chain recombines TRBV4-3 with TRBJ2-3, with 10 bases identical to TRBD2. Losses at the gene ends were 0 bases for V and 1 base for J; bases not matched to a gene: 7. This CDR3 is 18 amino acids long. Germline CDR1 reads LGHNA; CDR2 reads YSLEER. CDR3 sequence: CASSQERGAGGRTDTQYF. The CDR3 nucleotides read TGCGCCAGCAGCCAAGAAAGAGGAGCGGGAGGGCGCACAGATACGCAGTATTTT.

In its sample, this clonotype was seen many times. The chain couples TRBV29-1 to TRBJ2-3; 12 positions match TRBD1. This CDR3 comprises 16 residues. V lost 1 base and J lost 4; bases outside the gene matches: 6. Looked up from germline, CDR1 is SQVTM and CDR2 is ANQGSEA. Here the CDR3 DNA reads TGCAGCGTTGAAGGCTGGGACAGGGGGCAAGCAGATACGCAGTATTTT. This sequence encodes CSVEGWDRGQADTQYF.

There are many counts of this clonotype. CDR3 sequence: CATSRVASGRSSYNEQFF. In DNA form, the CDR3 reads TGTGCCACCAGCAGAGTAGCTAGCGGGAGGAGCTCCTACAATGAGCAGTTCTTC. The genes are TRBV15 and TRBJ2-1, with 11 positions matching TRBD2. The CDR3 spans 18 residues. Trimming at V came to 1 base and at J to 0 bases, leaving 5 bases not matched to a gene. Per the germline V gene, CDR1 is LNHNV and CDR2 is YYDKDF (reference sequence).

This clonotype was recorded many times. V gene TRBV7-9 combines with J gene TRBJ2-7; a possible D gene is TRBD1 (6 bases). Germline CDR1 SEHNR, CDR2 FQNEAQ (reference sequence). The CDR3 extends over 14 amino acids. Trimming removed 2 bases at V and 0 bases at J, with 8 bases between. The CDR3 region is CASSLWDTSYEQYF. The CDR3 nucleotides read TGTGCCAGCAGCTTATGGGACACCTCCTACGAGCAGTACTTC.

This clonotype was recorded many times. The chain recombines TRBV4-1 with TRBJ1-2; the D is unclear. The CDR3 totals 14 residues. The germline V and J ends were trimmed by 4 bases and 4 bases, with 13 bases remaining between them. Germline V lookup: CDR1 MGHRA, CDR2 YSYEKL. This CDR3 is CASSPAGASYGYTF. In DNA form, the CDR3 reads TGCGCCAGCAGCCCCGCAGGAGCTAGCTATGGCTACACCTTC.